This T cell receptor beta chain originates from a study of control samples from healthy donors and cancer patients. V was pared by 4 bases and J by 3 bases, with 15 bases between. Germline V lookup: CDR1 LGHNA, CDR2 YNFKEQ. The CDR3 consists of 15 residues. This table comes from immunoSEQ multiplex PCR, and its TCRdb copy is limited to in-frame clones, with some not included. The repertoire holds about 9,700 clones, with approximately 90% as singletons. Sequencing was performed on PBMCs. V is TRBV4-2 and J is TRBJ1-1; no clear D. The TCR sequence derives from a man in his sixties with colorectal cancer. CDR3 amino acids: CASSPTGEIYTEAFF. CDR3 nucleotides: TGTGCCAGCAGCCCCACTGGGGAGATTTACACTGAAGCTTTCTTT.